This TCR beta chain was sequenced in a study of CD8 T cells in Susac syndrome (dated by TCRdb to the late 2010s). Concerning the study at large: Among the sequenced Susac syndrome patients, more than five had clinically active disease and under 10 were in clinical remission. Whether CD8+ T cell activation and differentiation in Susac syndrome was antigen driven was tested using repertoire sequencing. At blood withdrawal, Susac syndrome patients were therapy-naive, treated with corticosteroids (with IVIg additionally given to some), or treated with IVIg alone.

RNA was extracted with the RNeasy kit and about 0.5 to 1 ug was reverse transcribed using random hexamers. The immunoSEQ multiplex PCR assay, which covers 54 Vbeta and 13 Jbeta segments, was used to amplify TCR beta CDR3 regions. PCR amplification bias was corrected using a synthetic template baseline for primer optimization and computational correction. Turning to the authors' computational methods: Only productive sequences were kept, with reads annotated to V, D and J genes according to IMGT and analyzed in immunoSEQ Analyzer. To calculate clonality, Shannon entropy was normalized by log2 of the number of productive unique sequences and then subtracted from one. For each patient and control, public and private clones were evaluated within the 100 most prevalent clones. Clones were defined as Susac-specific if absent from the healthy and MS cohorts, from around 1,000 published viral clones and from other ImmuneACCESS disease sequences. TCRdb reprocessing: public reads trimmed at Q25 with fastp, clones called with MiXCR, in-frame beta chains kept. Each CDR3 protein gets just one entry, which takes the most common genes and DNA from the rows behind it. TCRdb assigned the V and J calls; the authors' analysis was not used. The sample table shows roughly 75,000 distinct CDR3 sequences, and approximately 93% are seen once. The ten largest clonotypes hold roughly 0.15% of the sample.

Peripheral blood CD8+ and CD4+ T cells from healthy donors, Susac syndrome patients and multiple sclerosis patients were profiled by high-throughput TCR beta sequencing. Recently defined diagnostic criteria for definite or probable disease were met by the Susac syndrome patients. Bulk CD8+ and CD4+ T cells were purified by magnetic negative isolation, while CD8+ TEMRA cells were enriched using FACS. Blood was collected in EDTA tubes and processed within 24 hours, with PBMCs isolated through density gradient centrifugation. PBMCs intended for TCR sequencing were frozen in liquid nitrogen and were later thawed in a 37 degrees C water bath. A purity of at least 90% was achieved for sorted or isolated CD4+, CD8+ and CD8+ TEMRA cells. V gives up 7 bases and J gives up 7 bases, and the segment between their germline ends measures 14 bases. The CDR3, from cysteine to phenylalanine, totals 14 residues. This entry keeps only the CDR3 DNA: 42 bases, framed from base 1. Based on the germline V gene, the CDR1 and CDR2 sequences are LGHNA and YSLEER.

To note about this clonotype: Its antigen is currently not known. No per-base quality is available; no much larger clone lies one base away.

Overall study outcomes, separate from this receptor: The TCR sequencing and HLA analysis was acknowledged to have included a relatively small number of individuals. In the CD4+ T cell repertoire of Susac syndrome patients, clonal expansion was not detected.

The sequence was collected from a human donor with Susac syndrome. Sample: CD4+ T cells from PBMCs. The sequence joins TRBV4-3 to TRBJ1-6, with an unclear D gene assignment. The CDR3 has the sequence CASTMAGLNSPLHF. The sequenced DNA is TGCGCCAGCACCATGGCAGGATTGAATTCACCCCTCCACTTT.